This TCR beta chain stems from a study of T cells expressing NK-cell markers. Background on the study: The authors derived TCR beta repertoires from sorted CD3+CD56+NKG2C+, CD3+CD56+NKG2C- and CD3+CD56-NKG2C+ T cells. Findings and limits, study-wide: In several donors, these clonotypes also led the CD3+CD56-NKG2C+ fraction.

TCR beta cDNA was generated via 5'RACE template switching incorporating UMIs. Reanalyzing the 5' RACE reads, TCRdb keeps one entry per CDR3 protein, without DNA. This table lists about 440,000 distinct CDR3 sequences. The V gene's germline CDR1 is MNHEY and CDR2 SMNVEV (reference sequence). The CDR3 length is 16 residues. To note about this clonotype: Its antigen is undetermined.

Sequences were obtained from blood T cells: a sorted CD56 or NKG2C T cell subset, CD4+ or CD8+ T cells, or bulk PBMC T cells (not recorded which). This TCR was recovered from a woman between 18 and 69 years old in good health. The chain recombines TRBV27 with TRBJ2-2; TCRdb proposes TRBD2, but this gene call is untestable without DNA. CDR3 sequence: CASSSRDGRGTGELFF.